This T cell receptor (beta chain) derives from a study of Ad26.COV2.S vaccination and SARS-CoV-2 variants. Findings of the study overall: Vaccinees and placebo recipients showed similar non-spike TCR breadth.

Treatment given: 19 received Ad26.COV2.S at low or high dose, single or two shots; about 5 received placebo; per-sample allocation not given. The investigators took samples on day 63 after the first vaccine or placebo injection. The CDR3 has 15 amino acids. CDR1 and CDR2 from the germline V gene are MNHEY and SMNVEV (reference sequence). Unmatched junction bases numbered 8, after V lost 5 bases and J lost 4 bases. In regard to this clone: What it binds is not known.

The repertoire was sequenced with immunoSEQ multiplex PCR; TCRdb's copy has only in-frame clones and lacks some. The table includes over 450,000 clones, approximately 90% detected once. This chain joins TRBV27 and TRBJ1-5; the match to TRBD1 covers 7 bases. The receptor was derived from a person between 18 and 65 years old who received the Ad26.COV2.S COVID-19 vaccine or a placebo. Sample: peripheral blood, taken in a trial of Ad26.COV2.S vaccine versus placebo. The DNA of the CDR3 is TGTGCCAGCAGTACAGACCGGGACAGAAATCAGCCCCAGCATTTT. It encodes CASSTDRDRNQPQHF.